This T cell receptor beta chain was documented in a study of identical twins. Study-wide results and limits: Out-of-frame beta sequences exhibited a weaker degree of excess twin sharing. Abundant beta clonotypes from cord blood bore fewer insertions; memory repertoires lacked this pattern.

V dropped 1 base and J dropped 10 bases, with 11 bases sitting between them. The germline V gene has CDR1 LGHDT and CDR2 YNNKEL (reference sequence). The CDR3 has 13 residues. TCRdb ran MiXCR on the 5' RACE reads and lists one entry per CDR3 protein. The repertoire holds 350,000 to 400,000 distinct CDR3 sequences, with roughly 9% as singletons. In this sample, this clonotype turned up many times. The antigen remains undetermined. This TCR derives from a woman aged 45-65 years in good health. The chain employs TRBV3-1 and TRBJ1-5; D is possibly TRBD1 (6 bases). The sequencing sample was made of naive T cells sorted from blood. The CDR3 sequence: CASSQGGGLPQHF. CDR3 DNA: TGTGCCAGCAGCCAAGGGGGGGGCCTACCCCAGCATTTT.